This T cell receptor (beta chain) came from a study of graft-versus-host responses after intestinal transplantation listed by TCRdb under 2021. In the study overall: The transplants that recipients got were multivisceral, liver-intestinal, or isolated intestinal. All recipients received anti-thymocyte globulin induction followed by maintenance tacrolimus and steroids for about three years. After intestinal transplantation, graft-versus-host and host-versus-graft alloreactive T cell clones were followed in the graft, circulation and bone marrow using bulk TCR-beta CDR3 sequencing. To identify alloreactive clones, pre-transplant mixed lymphocyte reaction products were sequenced and compared with unstimulated pre-transplant donor and recipient T cells. A cohort of approximately 24 intestinal transplant recipients, including one retransplant, was enrolled, and a few patients lacking pretransplant specimens were excluded. Donor T cell macrochimerism was defined as a peak of at least 4% donor T cells among recipient peripheral blood mononuclear cells. Samples from a few later patients were sequenced in-house on an Illumina MiSeq with MiXCR processing rather than by the commercial service.

The library was made by the immunoSEQ multiplex PCR assay. For most patients, genomic DNA was isolated using the Qiagen DNeasy Blood and Tissue Kit and was shipped frozen to Adaptive Biotechnologies for TCR sequencing. Adaptive Biotechnologies carried out high-throughput TCR-beta CDR3 sequencing of genomic DNA for most patients. In the source study's methods: Adaptive's ImmunoSEQ software was the source of the TCR sequencing data for 18 patients, while three other patients were processed with MiXCR and VDJtools. To correct CD4 versus CD8 sorting errors, any sequence found in both subsets at a frequency ratio below 5:1 was removed. CDR3 nucleotide sequences shared between donor and recipient were removed because their origin could not be assigned. To be classed as alloreactive, a clone needed at least 2-fold expansion over unstimulated cells and a minimum CFSE-low frequency of 0.002% (template counts) or 0.001% (read counts). A clone was considered mappable if detected in the sequenced pre-transplant spleen, lymph node, or MLR CFSE-low populations of the donor or recipient. Cumulative frequency of alloreactive clones was calculated as a percentage of all sequences weighted by copy number. Drawn from immuneACCESS, this table holds only the in-frame rearrangements with V and J called that TCRdb kept. Clones are partly lost; checked studies trace under half to an unresolved V gene and leave the rest unexplained. The V and J calls and the clone size are those of that table, but D and trimming were determined from the DNA. Within this sample are about 85,000 clones, with roughly 87% of them counted one time only. The ten largest clonotypes hold 17% of the sample.

General conclusions and limits of the study: Early after transplant, peak levels of circulating GvH clones were associated with declines in HvG clones. In the allografts of patients with donor T cell macrochimerism, GvH to HvG T cell clonal ratios were high. GvH clones turned up in recipient bone marrow, with some appearing earlier in ileal mucosa or blood, a pattern consistent with an intestinal mucosal origin. The relatively low number and heterogeneity of intestinal transplant patients limited the conclusions.

Looking up the germline V gene yields CDR1 MNHEY and CDR2 SVGAGI. Trimming accounts for 4 bases at V and 2 bases at J, while the number of junction bases matched to no gene is 6. The CDR3 runs 15 amino acids, cysteine and phenylalanine included. Only the CDR3 portion is preserved as DNA: 45 bases, with reading frame beginning at the first base. Interpreted using the paper, the time point label stands for: cells obtained before transplantation from donor or recipient. CD3+CD4+ and CD3+CD8+ populations were FACS-sorted from unstimulated pre-transplant donor and recipient cells taken from spleen or lymph nodes. Of note for this clone: It has no known antigen specificity. No base-level quality is on record; no much larger clone is a single base apart.

The material was unstimulated CD8+ T cells sorted from spleen or lymph node cells, obtained before intestinal transplant. The rearranged chain carries TRBV6-5 and TRBJ2-7, and 9 junctional nucleotides match TRBD1. This TCR derives from a human donor who received an intestinal transplant. The DNA is as follows: TGTGCCAGCAGTTTTGGACAGGGGCCCGCCTACGAGCAGTACTTC. Its protein is CASSFGQGPAYEQYF.